The 16 T cell receptor beta chains below come from one sample, sequenced in a study of cytomegalovirus exposure and HLA in healthy donors. This PCR relied on a set of 60 Vbeta primers and 13 Jbeta primers. Sequencing used immunoSEQ multiplex PCR; TCRdb keeps in-frame clones, though not all of them. This table holds 120,000 or so clones, 60% to 85% found once. The material sequenced was PBMCs. The receptors here all came from a man aged 25 to 40 in good health and CMV-seronegative.

This clone has a handful of counts. This sequence joins TRBV7-2 and TRBJ2-7; TRBD2 matches at 13 bases. The CDR3 spans 17 residues. With V trimmed by 0 bases and J by 5 bases, 7 bases remained unmatched. Germline-derived CDR1 and CDR2 are SGHTA and FQGNSA. The CDR3 loop reads CASSLAGTSGTAHEQYF. The CDR3 DNA reads as TGTGCCAGCAGCTTAGCGGGGACTAGCGGGACGGCCCACGAGCAGTACTTC.

The V call is TRBV4-2, the J call TRBJ1-2; a possible D gene is TRBD1 (6 bases). The V and J ends lost 1 base and 5 bases respectively, with 17 bases between them. CDR3 size: 16 residues. In germline, CDR1 is LGHNA, CDR2 YNFKEQ. CDR3 DNA: TGTGCCAGCAGCCAAGGGGGGCAGGCCCCGTCGTATGGCTACACCTTC. This encodes CASSQGGQAPSYGYTF.

This clone has more than one count but fewer than ten. V and J are TRBV2 and TRBJ1-2; possibly TRBD1 for D (5 bases). In germline, CDR1 is SNHLY, CDR2 FYNNEI. The CDR3 length is 18 residues. V was cut by 6 bases and J by 0 bases, with 23 bases left in between. This CDR3 is CASRDLGDWDKPNYGYTF. The CDR3 DNA follows: TGTGCCAGCAGGGACCTAGGGGACTGGGATAAACCTAACTATGGCTACACCTTC.

This clone has just one count. The genes are TRBV5-1 and TRBJ1-2; 9 positions match TRBD1. V gave up 0 bases and J gave up 6 bases; unmatched junction bases: 9. The length of the CDR3 is 16 residues. The germline V gene encodes CDR1 SGHRS and CDR2 YFSETQ. The CDR3, as DNA: TGCGCCAGCAGCTTGGACCGGGACAGGGATTCGGATGGCTACACCTTC. This translates into CASSLDRDRDSDGYTF.

The V and J genes are TRBV6-5 and TRBJ2-7; D is undetermined. CDR1 MNHEY and CDR2 SVGAGI come from the germline V gene. The germline V and J ends were trimmed by 0 bases and 0 bases, with 12 bases remaining between them. The CDR3 has 16 amino acids. CDR3 sequence (DNA): TGTGCCAGCAGTTACTCAGTAGCAGCCAACTCCTACGAGCAGTACTTC. Translation gives CASSYSVAANSYEQYF.

The chain joins TRBV4-3 to TRBJ2-7, with 8 bases lining up with TRBD1. V lost 4 bases, J lost 4 bases, and 6 bases stayed unmatched. CDR3 length: 14 residues. Per the germline V gene, CDR1 is LGHNA and CDR2 is YSLEER. The CDR3 loop is CASSRGTGNYEQYF. CDR3 nucleotides: TGCGCCAGCAGCCGCGGGACAGGAAATTACGAGCAGTACTTC.

There are a few counts of this clone. The rearrangement links TRBV5-4 to TRBJ1-2; 10 bases agree with TRBD1. This CDR3 is 16 amino acids long. CDR1 is SGHNT and CDR2 is YYREEE in the germline V gene (reference sequence). V lost 4 bases to trimming and J lost 4 bases; unmatched junction nucleotides: 10. CDR3 nucleotides: TGTGCCAGCAGCCACTTTAAGGGACAGGGGTTCTATGGCTACACCTTC. It codes for CASSHFKGQGFYGYTF.

CDR3 DNA sequence: TGCGCCAGCAGCCCCGGGACTAGGGGAGAGACCCAGTACTTC. Translating it yields CASSPGTRGETQYF. The chain has TRBV5-1 and TRBJ2-5, with 8 positions matching TRBD2. The germline V gene has CDR1 SGHRS and CDR2 YFSETQ. This CDR3 contains 14 residues. The trim removed 4 bases at V and 4 bases at J, leaving 6 bases unmatched.

In nucleotides, the CDR3 is TGTGCCAGCCTTCGCTGGGGCACAGGGGGCATGACAGATACGCAGTATTTT. Its protein is CASLRWGTGGMTDTQYF. This sequence joins TRBV27 and TRBJ2-3; 9 nucleotides agree with TRBD1. Germline V gives CDR1 MNHEY, CDR2 SMNVEV (reference sequence). The trim removed 8 bases at V and 3 bases at J, leaving 15 bases unmatched. The CDR3 totals 17 residues.

The CDR3, as DNA: TGTGCCAGCAGTCGGGGGACAGGGTGGAGCACTGAAGCTTTCTTT. This translates into CASSRGTGWSTEAFF. The chain joins TRBV28 to TRBJ1-1; 9 nucleotides agree with TRBD1. This CDR3 contains 15 residues. V lost 5 bases to trimming and J lost 4 bases; unmatched junction nucleotides: 8. Germline-derived CDR1 and CDR2 are MDHEN and SYDVKM.

The chain employs TRBV19 and TRBJ2-5, with 10 bases fitting TRBD2. The V and J ends lost 7 bases and 4 bases, in that order; junction bases with no gene match: 6. CDR3 length: 14 amino acids. Germline V CDR1 and CDR2: LNHDA, SQIVND (reference sequence). CDR3 amino acids: CASKSGGAGETQYF. CDR3 nucleotide sequence: TGTGCCAGTAAGAGCGGGGGGGCAGGAGAGACCCAGTACTTC. Together with reference TRBV19 and TRBJ2-5, the CDR3 gives the full variable domain: DGGITQSPKYLFRKEGQNVTLSCEQNLNHDAMYWYRQDPGQGLRLIYYSQIVNDFQKGDIAEGYSVSREKKESFPLTVTSAQKNPTAFYLCASKSGGAGETQYFGPGTRLLVL.

This chain uses TRBV6-1 with TRBJ1-1; 7 bases match TRBD1. The V gene's germline CDR1 is MNHNS and CDR2 SASEGT. After removal of 6 bases from V and 5 bases from J, the junction contained 9 bases not matched to a gene. CDR3 length: 14 residues. The CDR3 region has the DNA TGTGCCAGCAGGGAAAGACAGGGCGGAACTGAAGCTTTCTTT. This gives the protein CASRERQGGTEAFF.

V and J are TRBV19 and TRBJ2-2; 10 bases line up with TRBD2. The CDR3 sequence is 17 residues long. Trimming removed 10 bases from V and 4 bases from J; junction bases left unmatched: 15. Germline V gives CDR1 LNHDA, CDR2 SQIVND (reference sequence). CDR3 sequence reads: CATQTRFQRGGTGELFF. The CDR3 DNA reads TGTGCCACCCAGACTAGATTCCAGCGGGGGGGCACCGGGGAGCTGTTTTTT.

The V and J genes are TRBV6-6 and TRBJ2-2; a weak D match, TRBD1 (6 bases). Trimming took off 5 bases at V and 3 bases at J, with 13 bases between the two ends. CDR3 size: 15 residues. Per the germline V gene, CDR1 is MNHNY and CDR2 is SVGAGI (reference sequence). The CDR3 is CASSAQGRDTGELFF. In nucleotides, the CDR3 is TGTGCCAGCAGTGCCCAGGGGCGAGACACCGGGGAGCTGTTTTTT.

This chain links TRBV7-2 with TRBJ1-2; 8 nucleotides line up with TRBD1. J gave up 2 bases and V 6 bases, and 5 bases lay outside the gene matches. CDR3 length: 14 amino acids. The germline gives CDR1 SGHTA, CDR2 FQGNSA. This chain's CDR3 is CASRADRVNYGYTF. DNA of the CDR3: TGTGCCAGCAGGGCGGACAGGGTAAACTATGGCTACACCTTC.

This chain uses TRBV19 with TRBJ1-1; the D gene is possibly TRBD1 (5 bases). V dropped 7 bases and J dropped 10 bases, with 19 bases sitting between them. The CDR3 sequence is 13 residues long. The V gene's germline CDR1 is LNHDA and CDR2 SQIVND (reference sequence). The CDR3 nucleotides read TGTGCCAGTATGGTCTCTCCGGGGGTTGGAGCTTTCTTT. Encoded protein: CASMVSPGVGAFF.